The clone carrying this TCR beta chain has just a few counts. What it recognizes is unknown. The data are from a study of shared clonotypes between healthy human individuals. General study results and limits: Clonotype sharing among donors was thought likely to change with sequencing depth.

Genomic DNA per cell subset filled all wells of several immunoSEQ plates. Measured with immunoSEQ multiplex PCR; TCRdb has only the in-frame clones, and not every one. The profile shows more than 150,000 clones, approximately 70% of them singletons. Material for sequencing was memory CD4+ T cells sorted from blood. Subset reported: CD45RA-negative fraction. The receptor was derived from a man aged 30 to 39 in good health.

The CDR3 sequence: CSVEGLAAYNEQFF. The DNA for the CDR3 is TGCAGCGTTGAGGGCCTAGCGGCCTACAATGAGCAGTTCTTC. This chain links TRBV29-1 with TRBJ2-1; TRBD2 matches at 7 bases. The CDR3 sequence is 14 residues long. CDR1 and CDR2 (germline): SQVTM, ANQGSEA. V shed 3 bases, J shed 2 bases, and the junction held 4 bases outside the gene matches.